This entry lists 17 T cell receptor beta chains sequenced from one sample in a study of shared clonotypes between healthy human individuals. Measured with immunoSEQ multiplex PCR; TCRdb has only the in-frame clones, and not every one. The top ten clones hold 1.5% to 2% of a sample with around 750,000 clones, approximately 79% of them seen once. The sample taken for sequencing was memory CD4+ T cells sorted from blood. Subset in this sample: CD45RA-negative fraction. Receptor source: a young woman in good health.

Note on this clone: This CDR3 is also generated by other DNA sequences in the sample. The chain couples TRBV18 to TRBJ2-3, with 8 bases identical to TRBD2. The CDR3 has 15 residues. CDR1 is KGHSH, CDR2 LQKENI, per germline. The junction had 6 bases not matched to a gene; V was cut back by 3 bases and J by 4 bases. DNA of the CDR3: TGTGCCAGCTCACCCCCGGGACTAGGGGCAGATACGCAGTATTTT. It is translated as CASSPPGLGADTQYF.

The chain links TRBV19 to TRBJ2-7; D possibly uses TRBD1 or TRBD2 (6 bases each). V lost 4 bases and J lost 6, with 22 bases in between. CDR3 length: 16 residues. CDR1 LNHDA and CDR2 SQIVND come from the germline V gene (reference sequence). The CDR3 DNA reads TGTGCCAGTAGTAGGGGGGCAGGTCGAATACCCTTCGAGCAGTACTTC. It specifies CASSRGAGRIPFEQYF.

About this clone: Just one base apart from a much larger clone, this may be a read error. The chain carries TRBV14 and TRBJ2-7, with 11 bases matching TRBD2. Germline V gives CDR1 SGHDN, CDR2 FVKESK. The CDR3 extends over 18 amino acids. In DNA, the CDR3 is TGTGTCAGCAGCCAAGATGCTAGCGGGAGGCTAACCTCCTACGAGCAGTACTTC. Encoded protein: CVSSQDASGRLTSYEQYF.

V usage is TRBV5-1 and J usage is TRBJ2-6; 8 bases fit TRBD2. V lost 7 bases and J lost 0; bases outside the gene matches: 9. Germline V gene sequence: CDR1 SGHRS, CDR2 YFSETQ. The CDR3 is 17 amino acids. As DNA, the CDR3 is TGCGCCAGCGGCGGGAGGCCGATTATCTCTGGGGCCAACGTCCTGACTTTC. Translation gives CASGGRPIISGANVLTF.

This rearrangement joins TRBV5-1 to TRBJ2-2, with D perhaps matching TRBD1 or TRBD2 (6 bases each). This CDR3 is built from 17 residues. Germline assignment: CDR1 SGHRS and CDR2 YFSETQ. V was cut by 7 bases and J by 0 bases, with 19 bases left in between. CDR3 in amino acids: CASGGLAPYANTGELFF. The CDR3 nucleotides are TGCGCCAGCGGGGGCCTAGCGCCCTACGCGAACACCGGGGAGCTGTTTTTT.

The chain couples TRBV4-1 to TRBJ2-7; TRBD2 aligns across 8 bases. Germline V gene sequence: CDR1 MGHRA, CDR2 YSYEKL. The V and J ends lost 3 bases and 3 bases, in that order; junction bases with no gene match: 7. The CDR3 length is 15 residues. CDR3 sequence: CASSQAAGVGYEQYF. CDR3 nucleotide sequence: TGCGCCAGCAGCCAGGCAGCGGGAGTAGGCTACGAGCAGTACTTC.

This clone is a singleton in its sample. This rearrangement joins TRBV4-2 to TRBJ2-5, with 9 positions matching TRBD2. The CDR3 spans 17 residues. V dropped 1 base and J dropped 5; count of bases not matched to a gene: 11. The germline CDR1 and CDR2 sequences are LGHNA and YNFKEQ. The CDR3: CASSQVARTSVEETQYF. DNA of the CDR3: TGTGCCAGCAGCCAAGTGGCTCGGACTAGCGTTGAGGAGACCCAGTACTTC.

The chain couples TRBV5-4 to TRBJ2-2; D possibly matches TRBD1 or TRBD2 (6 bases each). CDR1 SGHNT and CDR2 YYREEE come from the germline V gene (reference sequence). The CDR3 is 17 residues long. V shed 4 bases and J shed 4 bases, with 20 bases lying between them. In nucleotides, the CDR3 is TGTGCCAGCAGCCTGGGGGGCGTGTCAGGGTCCACCGGGGAGCTGTTTTTT. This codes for CASSLGGVSGSTGELFF. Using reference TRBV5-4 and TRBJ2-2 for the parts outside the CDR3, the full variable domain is ETGVTQSPTHLIKTRGQQVTLRCSSQSGHNTVSWYQQALGQGPQFIFQYYREEENGRGNFPPRFSGLQFPNYSSELNVNALELDDSALYLCASSLGGVSGSTGELFFGEGSRLTVL.

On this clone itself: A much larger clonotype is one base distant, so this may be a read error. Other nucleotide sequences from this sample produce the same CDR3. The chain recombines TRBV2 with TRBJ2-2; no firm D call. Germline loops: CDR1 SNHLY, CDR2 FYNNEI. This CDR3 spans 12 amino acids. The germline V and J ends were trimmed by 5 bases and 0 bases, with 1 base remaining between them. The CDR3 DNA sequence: TGTGCCAGCAGTCCGAACACCGGGGAGCTGTTTTTT. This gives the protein CASSPNTGELFF.

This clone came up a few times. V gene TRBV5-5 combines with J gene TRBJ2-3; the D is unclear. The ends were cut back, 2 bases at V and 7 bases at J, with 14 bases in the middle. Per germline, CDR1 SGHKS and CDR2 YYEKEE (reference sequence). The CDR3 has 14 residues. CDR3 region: CASSFQLPGYTQYF. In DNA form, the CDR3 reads TGTGCCAGCAGCTTTCAGCTCCCCGGTTATACGCAGTATTTT.

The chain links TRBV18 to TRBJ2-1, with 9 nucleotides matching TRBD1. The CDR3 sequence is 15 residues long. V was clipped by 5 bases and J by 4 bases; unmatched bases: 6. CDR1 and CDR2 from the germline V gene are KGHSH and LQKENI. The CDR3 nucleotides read TGTGCCAGCTCAAGGACAGGGGTGGCGTACAATGAGCAGTTCTTC. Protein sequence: CASSRTGVAYNEQFF.

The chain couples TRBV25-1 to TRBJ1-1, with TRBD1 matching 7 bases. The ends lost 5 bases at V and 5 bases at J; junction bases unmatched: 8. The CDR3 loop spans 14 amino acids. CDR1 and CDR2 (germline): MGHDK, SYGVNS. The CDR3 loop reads CASSSARGLTEAFF. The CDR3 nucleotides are TGTGCCAGCAGTTCGGCGAGGGGGCTTACTGAAGCTTTCTTT.

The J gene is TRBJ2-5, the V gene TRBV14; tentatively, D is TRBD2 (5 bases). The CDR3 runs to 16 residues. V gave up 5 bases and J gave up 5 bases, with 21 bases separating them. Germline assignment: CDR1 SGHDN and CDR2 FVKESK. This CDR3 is CASSAKIWAGEETQYF. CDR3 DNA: TGTGCCAGCAGCGCCAAGATTTGGGCCGGGGAGGAGACCCAGTACTTC.

CDR3: CASSQRTGTGSSYEQYF. Written as DNA, the CDR3 is TGTGCCAGCAGCCAAAGAACCGGGACAGGGAGCTCCTACGAGCAGTACTTC. The chain uses TRBV5-5 and TRBJ2-7, with TRBD1 identical over 9 bases. This CDR3 is 17 amino acids long. Germline V gene data show CDR1 as SGHKS and CDR2 as YYEKEE (reference sequence). V shed 4 bases, J shed 0 bases, and the junction held 11 bases outside the gene matches.

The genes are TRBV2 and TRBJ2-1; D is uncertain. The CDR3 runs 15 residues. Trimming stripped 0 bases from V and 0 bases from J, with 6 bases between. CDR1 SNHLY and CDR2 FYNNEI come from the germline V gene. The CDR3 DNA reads TGTGCCAGCAGTGAAGCGCGGAGCTCCTACAATGAGCAGTTCTTC. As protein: CASSEARSSYNEQFF.

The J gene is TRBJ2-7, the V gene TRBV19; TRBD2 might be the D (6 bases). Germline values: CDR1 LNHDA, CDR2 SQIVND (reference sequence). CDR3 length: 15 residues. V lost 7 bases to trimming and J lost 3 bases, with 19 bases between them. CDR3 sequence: CASKGLRGRIYEQYF. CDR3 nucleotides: TGTGCCAGTAAAGGCCTTCGGGGGAGAATCTACGAGCAGTACTTC.

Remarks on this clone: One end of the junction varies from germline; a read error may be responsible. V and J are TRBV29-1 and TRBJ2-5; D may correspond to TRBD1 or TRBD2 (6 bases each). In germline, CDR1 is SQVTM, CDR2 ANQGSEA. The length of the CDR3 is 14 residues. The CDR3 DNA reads TGCAGCGTTGATCGAGGGGGGCTCCAAAAGACCCAGTACTTC. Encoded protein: CSVDRGGLQKTQYF. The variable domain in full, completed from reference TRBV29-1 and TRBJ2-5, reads SAVISQKPSRDICQRGTSLTIQCQVDSQVTMMFWYRQQPGQSLTLIATANQGSEATYESGFVIDKFPISRPNLTFSTLTVSNMSPEDSSIYLCSVDRGGLQKTQYFGPGTRLLVL.